Listed below are T cell receptor beta chains from one sample, sequenced in a study of blood T cell repertoires in COVID-19. TCRdb's copy holds only in-frame clones and misses some; the assay was immunoSEQ multiplex PCR. The sample contains around 280,000 clones, around 91% of which appear only once. The sequenced sample consisted of PBMCs or T cells enriched from blood (not recorded which). The receptors shown here come from a woman aged 18-29 years with acute COVID-19. Both conserved end residues are part of each CDR3. The D gene is left open where the match is weak. For some rows the clone size is stated as once, few or many, or as a class when expanded; others skip it.

TRBJ1-4,TRBV7-9,.,.,CASSLARANEKLFF,TGTGCCAGCAGCTTAGCCAGGGCTAATGAAAAACTGTTTTTT
TRBJ1-6,TRBV2,.,TRBD1,CASSTRQGLNSPLHF,TGTGCCAGCAGTACAAGACAGGGTTTGAATTCACCCCTCCACTTT
TRBJ2-3,TRBV4-3,once,TRBD2,CASSQDLGGAGGWSDTQYF,TGCGCCAGCAGCCAAGATCTTGGGGGAGCGGGAGGGTGGTCAGATACGCAGTATTTT
TRBJ2-7,TRBV27,.,TRBD2,CASSPGTSVSYEQYF,TGTGCCAGCAGCCCCGGGACTAGCGTCTCCTACGAGCAGTACTTC
TRBJ2-1,TRBV27,.,TRBD1,CASSMNRGPYSYNEQFF,TGTGCCAGCAGTATGAACAGGGGGCCTTACTCCTACAATGAGCAGTTCTTC
TRBJ2-3,TRBV5-1,.,TRBD2,CASKTSGGTDTQYF,TGCGCCAGCAAAACTAGCGGGGGCACAGATACGCAGTATTTT
TRBJ2-1,TRBV28,.,TRBD2,CASSHRTSGRNEQFF,TGTGCCAGCAGCCACAGAACTAGCGGGAGGAATGAGCAGTTCTTC
TRBJ2-5,TRBV19,.,.,CASSIDQEETQYF,TGTGCCAGTAGTATAGATCAGGAAGAGACCCAGTACTTC
TRBJ2-1,TRBV19,.,.,CASSIDRQSASYNEQFF,TGTGCCAGTAGTATAGATCGTCAAAGCGCCTCCTACAATGAGCAGTTCTTC
TRBJ2-5,TRBV5-5,.,TRBD2,CASKRGLAVQETQYF,TGTGCCAGCAAACGAGGGCTAGCGGTTCAAGAGACCCAGTACTTC
TRBJ2-4,TRBV4-1,.,.,CASSQDWQSLAKNIQYF,TGCGCCAGCAGCCAAGATTGGCAGTCCCTAGCCAAAAACATTCAGTACTTC
TRBJ2-5,TRBV14,.,TRBD2,CASSPLAGERETQYF,TGTGCCAGCAGTCCCTTGGCGGGAGAGCGTGAGACCCAGTACTTC
TRBJ2-1,TRBV7-9,.,.,CASSLTTSYNEQFF,TGTGCCAGCAGCTTAACGACTAGCTACAATGAGCAGTTCTTC
TRBJ1-1,TRBV28,.,TRBD1,CASSSGGGFKTEAFF,TGTGCCAGCAGTTCAGGGGGCGGTTTTAAGACTGAAGCTTTCTTT
TRBJ1-1,TRBV5-1,.,TRBD1,CASKSAQGQVGDTEAFF,TGCGCCAGCAAAAGCGCTCAGGGACAGGTTGGGGACACTGAAGCTTTCTTT
TRBJ2-7,TRBV13,.,TRBD2,CASSASDGTSGYEQYF,TGTGCCAGCAGCGCCTCCGACGGGACTAGCGGGTACGAGCAGTACTTC
TRBJ2-7,TRBV7-2,.,TRBD1,CASSLRSQGAGEQYF,TGTGCCAGCAGCTTACGCTCCCAGGGGGCTGGGGAGCAGTACTTC
TRBJ1-6,TRBV14,.,TRBD1,CASSQYTGVNSPLHF,TGTGCCAGCAGCCAGTACACAGGGGTTAATTCACCCCTCCACTTT
TRBJ1-1,TRBV27,.,.,CASSFARNTEAFF,TGTGCCAGCAGTTTTGCCAGGAACACTGAAGCTTTCTTT
TRBJ2-3,TRBV5-4,.,.,CASSPPGTDTQYF,TGTGCCAGCAGCCCCCCCGGCACAGATACGCAGTATTTT
TRBJ1-2,TRBV7-8,.,TRBD1,CASSERTGANYGYTF,TGTGCCAGCAGCGAAAGGACAGGAGCTAACTATGGCTACACCTTC
TRBJ1-1,TRBV3-1/TRBV3-2,.,.,CASSRVDREAFF,TGTGCCAGCAGCCGAGTAGACAGGGAAGCTTTCTTT
TRBJ2-1,TRBV28,.,.,CASIAAGAINEQFF,TGTGCCAGCATAGCCGCAGGGGCAATCAATGAGCAGTTCTTC
TRBJ2-1,TRBV5-1,.,.,CASSLSVLVYNEQFF,TGCGCCAGCAGCTTGTCTGTCCTAGTTTACAATGAGCAGTTCTTC
TRBJ2-7,TRBV11-2,.,.,CASSRFGGRINEQYF,TGTGCCAGCAGCCGATTCGGGGGGCGGATAAACGAGCAGTACTTC
TRBJ2-7,TRBV19,.,.,CASSIVRGREQYF,TGTGCCAGTAGTATCGTCAGGGGGAGGGAGCAGTACTTC
TRBJ2-1,TRBV9,.,TRBD2,CASSVASGDPYNEQFF,TGTGCCAGCAGCGTAGCCAGCGGGGACCCCTACAATGAGCAGTTCTTC
TRBJ2-3,TRBV5-1,.,TRBD2,CASSLWTSGRARSDTQYF,TGCGCCAGCAGCCTCTGGACTAGCGGGAGGGCACGTTCAGATACGCAGTATTTT
TRBJ1-2,TRBV5-1,.,.,CASSPQGYLGYGYTF,TGCGCCAGCAGCCCACAGGGTTACCTGGGCTATGGCTACACCTTC
TRBJ2-1,TRBV4-2,.,TRBD2,CASSRGAGLEQFF,TGTGCCAGCAGCCGGGGAGCGGGACTTGAGCAGTTCTTC
TRBJ2-7,TRBV3-1/TRBV3-2,.,.,CASSQVSHARFEQYF,TGTGCCAGCAGCCAAGTAAGTCATGCGCGGTTCGAGCAGTACTTC
TRBJ2-7,TRBV2,.,TRBD1,CASSYSRDSLSYEQYF,TGTGCCAGCAGTTACAGCCGGGACAGCCTCTCCTACGAGCAGTACTTC
TRBJ1-2,TRBV4-3,.,TRBD1,CASSAGQNYGYTF,TGCGCCAGCAGCGCGGGACAGAACTATGGCTACACCTTC
TRBJ2-1,TRBV6-5,.,TRBD1,CASSTQGALRNEQFF,TGTGCCAGCAGTACTCAGGGGGCCCTACGGAATGAGCAGTTCTTC
TRBJ2-7,TRBV28,.,.,CASSFTWTEGYEQYF,TGTGCCAGCAGTTTCACTTGGACAGAGGGATACGAGCAGTACTTC
TRBJ2-1,TRBV13,.,TRBD1,CASSLRTQGDNEQFF,TGTGCCAGCAGCTTAAGAACGCAGGGGGACAATGAGCAGTTCTTC
TRBJ2-7,TRBV6-2/TRBV6-3,.,TRBD2,CASSYRGTSGRIHEQYF,TGTGCCAGCAGTTACCGAGGGACTAGCGGGAGGATCCACGAGCAGTACTTC
TRBJ2-7,TRBV29-1,.,.,CSVETGSTYEQYF,TGCAGCGTCGAAACAGGTTCGACCTACGAGCAGTACTTC
TRBJ2-7,TRBV5-6,.,TRBD2,CASSSGLAVPYEQYF,TGTGCCAGCAGCTCGGGACTAGCGGTTCCCTACGAGCAGTACTTC
TRBJ1-5,TRBV15,.,.,CATSRYRANQPQHF,TGTGCCACCAGCAGGTACAGGGCTAATCAGCCCCAGCATTTT
TRBJ1-2,TRBV27,.,.,CATLDGPGGYTF,TGTGCCACCCTAGACGGCCCGGGAGGCTACACCTTC
TRBJ1-2,TRBV6-5,.,.,CASSYSFGATNYGYTF,TGTGCCAGCAGTTACTCTTTTGGGGCTACTAACTATGGCTACACCTTC
TRBJ1-5,TRBV19,.,TRBD1,CASSKLRDRPSSNQPQHF,TGTGCCAGTAGTAAACTCCGGGACAGGCCATCTAGCAATCAGCCCCAGCATTTT
TRBJ2-3,TRBV24-1,once,TRBD1,CATSEQGGPDTQYF,TGTGCCACCAGTGAACAGGGGGGCCCAGATACGCAGTATTTT
TRBJ2-1,TRBV24-1,once,TRBD2,CATSPPLAGGGGWTYNEQFF,TGTGCCACCTCCCCCCCACTAGCGGGAGGAGGGGGATGGACCTACAATGAGCAGTTCTTC
TRBJ2-7,TRBV30,.,TRBD1,CAWSVLGGVEQYF,TGTGCCTGGAGTGTTCTAGGGGGCGTCGAGCAGTACTTC
TRBJ1-1,TRBV13,.,.,CASSPPGATEAFF,TGTGCCAGCAGCCCCCCAGGGGCGACTGAAGCTTTCTTT
TRBJ2-1,TRBV5-1,few,TRBD2,CASSLGGTSWGSSYNEQFF,TGCGCCAGCAGCTTGGGGGGGACTAGCTGGGGAAGCTCCTACAATGAGCAGTTCTTC
TRBJ2-2,TRBV6-5,.,TRBD1,CASRTGLDTGELFF,TGTGCCAGCAGGACAGGGTTGGACACCGGGGAGCTGTTTTTT
TRBJ2-7,TRBV20-1,.,.,CSAIPVGEQYF,TGCAGTGCAATACCCGTCGGCGAGCAGTACTTC
TRBJ1-2,TRBV5-1,.,.,CASRAAGVNYGYTF,TGCGCCAGCAGGGCAGCCGGGGTTAACTATGGCTACACCTTC
TRBJ2-7,TRBV12-3/TRBV12-4,.,.,CASSSRGYEQYF,TGTGCCAGCAGCTCCCGGGGGTACGAGCAGTACTTC
TRBJ1-1,TRBV5-1,.,.,CASSLGQFLMNTEAFF,TGCGCCAGCAGCTTGGGACAGTTCCTTATGAACACTGAAGCTTTCTTT
TRBJ2-3,TRBV18,.,.,CASSPIVGSSGGSGDTQYF,TGTGCCAGCTCACCCATTGTCGGTAGTAGCGGTGGATCAGGGGATACGCAGTATTTT
TRBJ2-3,TRBV6-5,.,TRBD1,CASRRQGVGTDTQYF,TGTGCCAGCAGGCGACAGGGGGTAGGCACAGATACGCAGTATTTT
TRBJ1-6,TRBV4-1,.,.,CASSQERGNYNSPLHF,TGCGCCAGCAGCCAAGAAAGGGGGAACTATAATTCACCCCTCCACTTT
TRBJ1-4,TRBV2,.,TRBD1,CASTRTGGSEKLFF,TGTGCCAGCACCCGGACAGGGGGAAGTGAAAAACTGTTTTTT
TRBJ2-1,TRBV7-3,.,TRBD1,CASSSGQGTYNEQFF,TGTGCCAGCAGTTCCGGACAGGGGACCTACAATGAGCAGTTCTTC
TRBJ2-5,TRBV9,.,TRBD2,CASSVATSGVQETQYF,TGTGCCAGCAGCGTTGCGACTAGCGGGGTACAAGAGACCCAGTACTTC
TRBJ2-7,TRBV27,.,.,CASSSGIRNEQYF,TGTGCCAGCAGTTCAGGGATAAGGAACGAGCAGTACTTC